The sequence of this TCR beta chain was determined in a study of tumor-infiltrating lymphocytes in primary liver carcinoma. Across the whole study: The patient group consisted of men and women aged 30 to 69 years.

Joint extraction of RNA and DNA used 20-30 mg of bulk tissue that was unsorted. The patients carried chronic HBV infection and had received no treatment. This CDR3 is built from 17 residues. In germline, CDR1 is LGHNA, CDR2 YNFKEQ. The germline V and J ends were trimmed by 3 bases and 5 bases, with 23 bases remaining between them. From roughly 470 ng total RNA, TCR beta cDNA was generated with a primer in the constant region. Three-round nested multiplex PCR performed with slightly modified ARM-PCR produced the TCR beta libraries. Each of the first two PCR rounds ran approximately 10 cycles with TRBV1-TRBV30 forward and C-beta reverse primers. TCRdb re-analysed the multiplex PCR reads in MiXCR, keeping a single row per CDR3 protein. The data contain fewer than 50,000 distinct CDR3 sequences, 75% of them seen just once; the ten biggest clones take up around 41%.

Sequencing input: tumor-adjacent normal liver tissue. The TCR comes from a woman in her twenties or thirties with primary liver carcinoma and hepatitis B virus infection. The genes are TRBV4-2 and TRBJ2-7, with D tentatively TRBD1 or TRBD2 (5 bases each). The CDR3 nucleotides are TGTGCCAGCAGCCATGATGGCCGGGGCACGAGCCCCCACGAGCAGTACTTC. This translates into CASSHDGRGTSPHEQYF.